Presented here are 11 T cell receptor beta chains from one specimen sequenced in a study of OX40 agonist ivuxolimab in advanced cancers. TCRdb's copy holds only in-frame clones and misses some; the assay was immunoSEQ multiplex PCR. The sample has about 80,000 clones; about nine tenths are singletons. The source material was CD4+ or CD8+ T cells sorted from blood, sampled in a trial of the OX40 agonist ivuxolimab. The receptor source for this set is an adult with an advanced solid tumor such as melanoma, head and neck, liver or kidney cancer.

The chain carries TRBV11-2 and TRBJ1-5; D perhaps matches TRBD1 (5 bases). Germline V gives CDR1 SGHAT, CDR2 FQNNGV. V lost 5 bases and J 0 bases, leaving 17 bases between the germline ends. CDR3 length equals 17 residues. The CDR3 DNA reads TGTGCCAGCAGCCTCGACAGAGCCAAATATAGCAATCAGCCCCAGCATTTT. Its protein product is CASSLDRAKYSNQPQHF.

V is TRBV7-3 and J is TRBJ2-3; 10 bases match TRBD2. V dropped 1 base and J dropped 6; count of bases not matched to a gene: 10. From germline, CDR1 is SGHTA and CDR2 FQGTGA. The CDR3 spans 17 residues. Written as DNA, the CDR3 is TGTGCCAGCAGCTTAATCGCCCTAGCGGGAGCAAGGGATACGCAGTATTTT. It is translated as CASSLIALAGARDTQYF.

The genes are TRBV6-6 and TRBJ2-2; 7 nucleotides agree with TRBD1. V dropped 6 bases and J dropped 1; count of bases not matched to a gene: 5. The CDR3 loop spans 15 amino acids. CDR1 and CDR2 (germline): MNHNY, SVGAGI (reference sequence). The CDR3 bases are TGTGCCAGCAGGGCCCGGGACAGGAACACCGGGGAGCTGTTTTTT. Residues: CASRARDRNTGELFF.

This clone has only one observation. The chain links TRBV28 to TRBJ2-7; 12 nucleotides align to TRBD2. Germline V gene data show CDR1 as MDHEN and CDR2 as SYDVKM. Trimming took 5 bases from V and 7 from J; bases not matched to a gene: 9. The CDR3 sequence is 15 residues long. The CDR3 bases are TGTGCCAGCAGTCATCTAGCGGGAGGGTGGGGGGAGCAGTACTTC. This gives the protein CASSHLAGGWGEQYF.

This clone was seen only once. The gene calls are TRBV19 and TRBJ2-7; TRBD2 aligns across 7 bases. V was clipped by 5 bases and J by 7 bases; unmatched bases: 14. Germline-derived CDR1 and CDR2 are LNHDA and SQIVND (reference sequence). The length of the CDR3 is 15 residues. The CDR3 sequence is CASSSEGLPLGEQYF. The CDR3 region has the DNA TGTGCCAGTAGTTCCGAGGGACTACCCCTGGGTGAGCAGTACTTC.

This chain uses TRBV9 with TRBJ2-3, with 15 bases lining up with TRBD2. CDR1 is SGDLS and CDR2 is YYNGEE in the germline V gene. The CDR3 has 19 residues. V lost 0 bases and J lost 6; bases outside the gene matches: 11. CDR3 protein: CASSVVGLAGGIGLDTQYF. CDR3 DNA sequence: TGTGCCAGCAGCGTAGTGGGACTAGCGGGAGGAATTGGATTGGATACGCAGTATTTT.

This clone was observed once. The chain recombines TRBV7-9 with TRBJ2-5; D possibly corresponds to TRBD2 (5 bases). This CDR3 has 14 amino acids. The germline V gene has CDR1 SEHNR and CDR2 FQNEAQ (reference sequence). Trimming stripped 1 base from V and 2 bases from J, with 8 bases between. The CDR3 nucleotides read TGTGCCAGCAGCTTAGGAGGGAAGCAAGAGACCCAGTACTTC. Protein product: CASSLGGKQETQYF.

This clone was seen a handful of times. This chain connects TRBV25-1 to TRBJ1-1; D is possibly TRBD1 (5 bases). CDR1 and CDR2 from the germline V gene are MGHDK and SYGVNS. The CDR3 runs to 13 residues. V lost 5 bases, J lost 2 bases, and 9 bases lay in between. CDR3: CASSLGVNTEAFF. The CDR3 coding sequence is TGTGCCAGCAGTCTAGGGGTAAACACTGAAGCTTTCTTT.

This clone has only one observation. V usage is TRBV9 and J usage is TRBJ2-3, with a possible D match to TRBD1 (6 bases). Germline-derived CDR1 and CDR2 are SGDLS and YYNGEE. This CDR3 has 14 residues. Trimming removed 3 bases at V and 2 bases at J, with 10 bases between. CDR3 in amino acids: CASSAGHLTDTQYF. As DNA, the CDR3 is TGTGCCAGCAGCGCGGGACACCTCACAGATACGCAGTATTTT. The whole variable domain, remainder taken from reference TRBV9 and TRBJ2-3, is DSGVTQTPKHLITATGQRVTLRCSPRSGDLSVYWYQQSLDQGLQFLIQYYNGEERAKGNILERFSAQQFPDLHSELNLSSLELGDSALYFCASSAGHLTDTQYFGPGTRLTVL.

V is TRBV5-1 and J is TRBJ2-2; D is possibly TRBD2 (6 bases). The CDR3 loop spans 11 amino acids. The V gene's germline CDR1 is SGHRS and CDR2 YFSETQ. V lost 7 bases, J lost 7 bases, and 8 bases lay in between. CDR3 nucleotides: TGCGCCAGCGGAGGGGACGGGGAGCTGTTTTTT. Its protein product is CASGGDGELFF.

About this clone itself: The sample carries other DNA sequences with the same CDR3. The rearrangement uses TRBV6-5 and TRBJ1-2; D possibly corresponds to TRBD1 (5 bases). Germline V gene sequence: CDR1 MNHEY, CDR2 SVGAGI. V was cut by 6 bases and J by 3 bases, with 11 bases left in between. This CDR3 has 13 residues. The CDR3 loop reads CASSPRQYYGYTF. The CDR3 DNA follows: TGTGCCAGCAGCCCCAGACAGTACTATGGCTACACCTTC.